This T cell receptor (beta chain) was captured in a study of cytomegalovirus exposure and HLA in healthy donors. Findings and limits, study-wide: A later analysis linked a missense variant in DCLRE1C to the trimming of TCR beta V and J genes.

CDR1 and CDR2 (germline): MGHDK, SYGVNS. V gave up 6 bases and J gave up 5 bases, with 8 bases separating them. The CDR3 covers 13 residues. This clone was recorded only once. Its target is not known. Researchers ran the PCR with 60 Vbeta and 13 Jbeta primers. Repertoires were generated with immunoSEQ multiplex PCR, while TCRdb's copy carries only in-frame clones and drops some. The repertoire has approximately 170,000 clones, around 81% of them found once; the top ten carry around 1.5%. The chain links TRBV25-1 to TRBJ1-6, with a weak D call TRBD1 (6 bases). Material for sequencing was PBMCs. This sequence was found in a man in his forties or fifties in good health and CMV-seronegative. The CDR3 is CASRRTDNSPLHF. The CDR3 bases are TGTGCCAGCAGGAGGACAGATAATTCACCCCTCCACTTT.